Listed below are T cell receptor beta chains from one sample, sequenced in a study of cytomegalovirus exposure and HLA in healthy donors. Libraries were prepared by immunoSEQ multiplex PCR; TCRdb keeps only in-frame clonotypes and omits some of them. Of 200,000 to 250,000 clones detected, roughly 91% appear once; the ten largest clones hold about 1%. The sequencing sample was made of PBMCs. The source of these receptors is a woman aged 18-29 years in good health and CMV-seronegative. The CDR3 runs from the conserved cysteine through the conserved F or W. Each record gives: J gene, V gene, D gene, clone size, CDR3 DNA, CDR3 protein. The D gene is left open where the match is weak. Size is omitted from some rows. Given values are once, few, many or a class for expanded clones.

TRBJ2-7 TRBV5-5 NA NA TGTGCCAGCAGCTTGGAGAGGCGGGTTTCCTACGAGCAGTACTTC CASSLERRVSYEQYF
TRBJ1-2 TRBV5-1 TRBD1 NA TGCGCCAGCAGCTTGATGTCAGGGGGCTTAGGCTACACCTTC CASSLMSGGLGYTF
TRBJ1-6 TRBV7-2 NA NA TGTGCCAGCAGCTTATCAGGCTCCTATAATTCACCCCTCCACTTT CASSLSGSYNSPLHF
TRBJ2-7 TRBV2 NA NA TGTGCCAGCAGTGATTTGGATGCGGTCACCTACGAGCAGTACTTC CASSDLDAVTYEQYF
TRBJ2-5 TRBV6-5 NA NA TGTGCCAGCAGTCCTTTTAATAATCAAGAGACCCAGTACTTC CASSPFNNQETQYF
TRBJ1-3 TRBV7-8 TRBD1 NA TGTGCCAGCAGCTGGACAGGGGCGGCAGGAAACACCATATATTTT CASSWTGAAGNTIYF
TRBJ2-5 TRBV18 NA NA TGTGCCAGCAGTGAGGGCCTGACACAAGAGACCCAGTACTTC CASSEGLTQETQYF
TRBJ2-7 TRBV7-2 TRBD1 NA TGTGCCAGCAGCTCCCAGATTGGGACAGTGTACGAGCAGTACTTC CASSSQIGTVYEQYF
TRBJ2-1 TRBV7-8 TRBD2 NA TGTGCCAGCAGCTTAGTTAGCGGGGCCCAAGATGAGCAGTTCTTC CASSLVSGAQDEQFF
TRBJ2-3 TRBV7-3 NA NA TGTGCCAGCAGCCCCGACTTAAATACGCAGTATTTT CASSPDLNTQYF
TRBJ2-5 TRBV28 NA NA TGTGCCAGCGGGGGCCTCCGAGAGACCCAGTACTTC CASGGLRETQYF
TRBJ2-1 TRBV2 TRBD2 NA TGTGCCAGCAGCGGCCGCCTAGCGGGAGTCCGGGAGCAGTTCTTC CASSGRLAGVREQFF
TRBJ2-1 TRBV4-1 TRBD2 NA TGCGCCAGCAGCCACGGTAGCGGGAGGCTAACCAATGAGCAGTTCTTC CASSHGSGRLTNEQFF
TRBJ2-3 TRBV18 TRBD1 NA TGTGCCAGCTCACCACAAGGGGGCCTCACAGATACGCAGTATTTT CASSPQGGLTDTQYF
TRBJ2-7 TRBV6-5 NA NA TGTGCCAGCAGTTCCGGAGGGGGGGAATCCCAGTACTTC CASSSGGGESQYF
TRBJ2-3 TRBV4-1 TRBD2 NA TGCGCCAGCAGCCGGACTAGCGCCACAGATACGCAGTATTTT CASSRTSATDTQYF
TRBJ1-6 TRBV15 NA NA TGTGCCACCAGCAGAGATAAGGCGGACACGGGTTCACCCCTCCACTTT CATSRDKADTGSPLHF
TRBJ1-1 TRBV19 TRBD1 NA TGTGCCAGTAGCCTCGACAGGGAGGTGGACACTGAAGCTTTCTTT CASSLDREVDTEAFF
TRBJ2-1 TRBV4-1 NA NA TGCGCCAGCAGCCAAGCCTCGGGCTACAATGAGCAGTTCTTC CASSQASGYNEQFF
TRBJ2-7 TRBV4-1 NA NA TGCGCCAGCAGCCCTCAGGTCTCCTACGAGCAGTACTTC CASSPQVSYEQYF
TRBJ1-1 TRBV19 TRBD1 NA TGTGCCAGTAGTGGACAGGGATTGGGCACTGAAGCTTTCTTT CASSGQGLGTEAFF
TRBJ1-1 TRBV6-1 TRBD1 NA TGTGCCAGCATTCCCAACAGGGGGCAGGGTGAAGCTTTCTTT CASIPNRGQGEAFF
TRBJ2-1 TRBV10-3 NA NA TGTGCCATCAGTGAGCCGGGGTTGGGCAATGAGCAGTTCTTC CAISEPGLGNEQFF
TRBJ2-2 TRBV30 NA NA TGTGCCTGGAGTAAAACCCGGGTCGGCGGGGAGCTGTTTTTT CAWSKTRVGGELFF
TRBJ2-3 TRBV10-2 NA NA TGCGCCGTTCAGGTGGTAGAGAGATCAGATACGCAGTATTTT CAVQVVERSDTQYF
TRBJ2-3 TRBV30 TRBD1 NA TGTGCCTGGGGACAGGGTCTCACAGATACGCAGTATTTT CAWGQGLTDTQYF
TRBJ1-5 TRBV7-2 NA once TGTGCCAGCAGTACCAGGGAAAGGGAGCCCCAGCATTTT CASSTREREPQHF
TRBJ2-7 TRBV13 NA NA TGTGCCAGCAGCTTCTCTAATACGCGGGAGCAGTACTTC CASSFSNTREQYF
TRBJ1-1 TRBV5-4 NA few TGTGCCAGCAGCGACTCAGGGTTGCACACTGAAGCTTTCTTT CASSDSGLHTEAFF
TRBJ2-3 TRBV6-6 TRBD2 NA TGTGCCAGCAGTTACGGACTAGCGGGGACCACAGATACGCAGTATTTT CASSYGLAGTTDTQYF
TRBJ2-5 TRBV7-2 TRBD2 NA TGTGCCAGCAGCTTCGGGGGGGCCGGGGAGACCCAGTACTTC CASSFGGAGETQYF
TRBJ2-7 TRBV20-1 NA NA TGCAGTGCTAGAGAAGCGAAGGAGTACTTC CSAREAKEYF
TRBJ2-7 TRBV4-2 NA NA TGTGCCAGCAGCCAGCGGGCGACATCGGGGGAGCAGTACTTC CASSQRATSGEQYF
TRBJ2-7 TRBV5-8 NA NA TGTGCCAGCAGCTTTCCCGAACAGATAACCTACGAGCAGTACTTC CASSFPEQITYEQYF
TRBJ2-7 TRBV27 TRBD2 NA TGTGCCAGCAGTCTTAGAGCGGGAGCCCTCTCCTACGAGCAGTACTTC CASSLRAGALSYEQYF
TRBJ2-3 TRBV11-2 NA NA TGTGCCAGCAGCTTAGCGGTCTCGCGTCTCACAGATACGCAGTATTTT CASSLAVSRLTDTQYF
TRBJ2-3 TRBV5-5 NA NA TGTGCCAGCAGCGTCAGAGACTACACAGATACGCAGTATTTT CASSVRDYTDTQYF
TRBJ2-4 TRBV9 TRBD1 NA TGTGCCAGCAGCCCCGGGACAGGGGCGATTGCTTTC CASSPGTGAIAF
TRBJ2-5 TRBV4-3 TRBD1 few TGCGCCAGCAGCCAAGAACATTCGGGGACAGGGACCCAGTACTTC CASSQEHSGTGTQYF
TRBJ2-7 TRBV7-2 NA NA TGTGCCAGCAGCTTAGATCGGGGATACGAGCAGTACTTC CASSLDRGYEQYF
TRBJ2-7 TRBV2 TRBD1 NA TGTGCCAGCAGGAAAGACAGGGGTCCCTACGAGCAGTACTTC CASRKDRGPYEQYF
TRBJ2-3 TRBV6-1 NA once TGTGCCAGCAGTGACCTGAGTACGCAGTATTTT CASSDLSTQYF
TRBJ2-7 TRBV7-8 TRBD2 NA TGTGCCAGCACCACTACTGGAGCGGGGGGGTTCTACGAGCAGTACTTC CASTTTGAGGFYEQYF
TRBJ2-7 TRBV7-9 TRBD2 NA TGTGCCAGCAGCTTAGTATCTAGCGGCTCCTACGAGCAGTACTTC CASSLVSSGSYEQYF
TRBJ1-2 TRBV5-6 NA few TGTGCCAGCAGCTCCTACAGGGAAGGGAACTATGGCTACACCTTC CASSSYREGNYGYTF
TRBJ2-5 TRBV19 NA few TGTGCCAGTAGTATAACAGGGACCCAAGAGACCCAGTACTTC CASSITGTQETQYF
TRBJ1-1 TRBV4-1 NA NA TGCGCCAGCAGCCAAGTTAAACCGGGAGCGAACCCTATACGGAACACTGAAGCTTTCTTT CASSQVKPGANPIRNTEAFF
TRBJ2-3 TRBV11-3 TRBD2 NA TGTGCCAGCAGCTTGGGACTAGCGGCAGATACGCAGTATTTT CASSLGLAADTQYF
TRBJ2-2 TRBV7-9 NA NA TGTGCCAGCAGCTCAACACAGCTTAACACCGGGGAGCTGTTTTTT CASSSTQLNTGELFF
TRBJ1-1 TRBV7-3 TRBD1 NA TGTGCCAGCAGCTTACGGGCAGGGGGCACTGAAGCTTTCTTT CASSLRAGGTEAFF
TRBJ2-7 TRBV4-1 NA NA TGCGCCAGCAGCCAACCTATGGCGGGAAACGAGCAGTACTTC CASSQPMAGNEQYF
TRBJ1-2 TRBV9 NA NA TGTGCCAGCAGCGTAGGTTTCGCCGAGGGAGGACTACTGAACTATGGCTACACCTTC CASSVGFAEGGLLNYGYTF
TRBJ2-1 TRBV4-3 TRBD1 NA TGCGCCAGCAGCCAACCGGGACAGCACCTAAATGAGCAGTTCTTC CASSQPGQHLNEQFF
TRBJ1-4 TRBV2 TRBD1 once TGTGCCAGCCTCGGGACAGGGGGTGTTGAAAAACTGTTTTTT CASLGTGGVEKLFF
TRBJ2-7 TRBV27 TRBD1 NA TGTGCCAGCAGTTTATCGAGGACAGGGAGATACGAGCAGTACTTC CASSLSRTGRYEQYF
TRBJ1-3 TRBV9 NA NA TGTGCCAGCAGCGCCGCCAGGGTAGGGAACACCATATATTTT CASSAARVGNTIYF